This passage covers 20 T cell receptor beta chains from one sample sequenced in a study of post-analysis software for immune sequencing data. Study outcomes and limitations: Patients had higher frequencies than controls of roughly 5 TRBV segments, including TRBV5-6, TRBV5-1 and TRBV20-1.

The antigens for these receptors are not known. Carried by the TCR beta cDNA libraries were unique molecular identifiers. MiXCR, applied by TCRdb to the PCR reads, yields one record per CDR3 protein. The profile shows 600,000 to 700,000 distinct CDR3 sequences, 59% of them singletons. Sequenced material: blood. All receptors come from a girl aged 2 to 10 with multiple sclerosis.

The chain recombines TRBV20-1 with TRBJ2-5, with TRBD2 matching over 8 bases. The CDR3 sequence is 18 residues long. Germline V lookup: CDR1 DFQATT, CDR2 SNEGSKA (reference sequence). Germline trimming cut 0 bases from V and 2 bases from J; bases unmatched to any gene: 14. CDR3 DNA sequence: TGCAGTGCTAGAGAAGGGGGTGGTAGCGGGATTTCACAAGAGACCCAGTACTTC. As protein: CSAREGGGSGISQETQYF.

The chain recombines TRBV18 with TRBJ1-1; 8 bases are shared with TRBD1. Germline loops: CDR1 KGHSH, CDR2 LQKENI. V shed 3 bases and J 0 bases; nucleotides not matched to a gene: 6. The CDR3 runs 16 residues. The CDR3 DNA sequence: TGTGCCAGCTCACCGAACAGGGGGAGATTGAACACTGAAGCTTTCTTT. Translating it yields CASSPNRGRLNTEAFF.

The genes are TRBV6-6 and TRBJ1-6; D not certain. CDR1 and CDR2 (germline): MNHNY, SVGAGI (reference sequence). Trimming cost V 8 bases and J 6 bases, with 11 bases left between them. CDR3 size: 13 residues. DNA of the CDR3: TGTGCCAGCGACGGCTCCCCTAATTCACCCCTCCACTTT. This codes for CASDGSPNSPLHF.

J is TRBJ2-4 and V is TRBV20-1, with D uncertain. Trimming stripped 0 bases from V and 0 bases from J, with 9 bases between. The CDR3 has 15 amino acids. CDR1 DFQATT and CDR2 SNEGSKA come from the germline V gene (reference sequence). CDR3: CSAREDLLAKNIQYF. The CDR3 DNA is TGCAGTGCTAGAGAGGACCTCTTAGCCAAAAACATTCAGTACTTC.

The chain links TRBV7-2 to TRBJ2-1, with unresolved D. Germline-derived CDR1 and CDR2 are SGHTA and FQGNSA. The V end was cut by 4 bases, the J end by 8 bases, with 12 bases between. This CDR3 spans 13 amino acids. The CDR3: CASSSPWGHEQFF. The DNA for the CDR3 is TGTGCCAGCAGCTCACCCTGGGGTCATGAGCAGTTCTTC.

V usage is TRBV14 and J usage is TRBJ2-5; no clear D gene. Trimming shortened V by 3 bases and J by 2 bases, and 10 bases separated the two germline ends. The CDR3 extends over 14 amino acids. CDR1 and CDR2 from the germline V gene are SGHDN and FVKESK. DNA for the CDR3: TGTGCCAGCAGCCATCACGGCTTTCAAGAGACCCAGTACTTC. It yields the protein CASSHHGFQETQYF.

In its sample, this clonotype was seen many times. The J gene is TRBJ2-1, the V gene TRBV5-1; 7 bases match TRBD2. V lost 5 bases to trimming and J lost 4 bases; unmatched junction nucleotides: 12. The length of the CDR3 is 16 residues. Germline V gene lookup returns CDR1 SGHRS and CDR2 YFSETQ. This chain's CDR3 is CASSLFPSGDYNEQFF. CDR3 DNA sequence: TGCGCCAGCAGTTTGTTTCCTAGCGGAGATTACAATGAGCAGTTCTTC.

This clonotype was counted a few times. The CDR3 reads CSAAIRQGANQPQHF. CDR3 in DNA: TGCAGTGCCGCAATCCGACAGGGGGCCAATCAGCCCCAGCATTTT. The V and J genes are TRBV20-1 and TRBJ1-5; 10 bases match TRBD1. There are 15 residues in the CDR3. Unmatched junction bases numbered 8, after V lost 6 bases and J lost 3 bases. Germline V lookup: CDR1 DFQATT, CDR2 SNEGSKA (reference sequence).

This clonotype was detected once. The chain couples TRBV7-2 to TRBJ2-4; a possible D gene is TRBD1 (6 bases). The closer fit of TRBJ2-5 to the DNA end suggests the J call may be wrong. The CDR3 length is 14 residues. The germline V gene has CDR1 SGHTA and CDR2 FQGNSA. The CDR3 bases are TGTGCCAGCAGCCCCCCGTGGGGGCGGGAGACCCAGTACTTC. It yields the protein CASSPPWGRETQYF.

The V call is TRBV20-1, the J call TRBJ1-1; D unclear. This CDR3 contains 14 residues. Trimming shortened V by 3 bases and J by 1 base, and 12 bases separated the two germline ends. Germline V CDR1 and CDR2: DFQATT, SNEGSKA (reference sequence). This chain's CDR3 is CSASSGRRNTEAFF. Here the CDR3 DNA reads TGCAGTGCTAGCAGTGGCAGACGGAACACTGAAGCTTTCTTT.

The gene calls are TRBV3-1 and TRBJ2-1; D remains unclear. V was shortened by 1 base and J by 4 bases, with 11 bases between the two germline ends. The CDR3 runs to 15 residues. Germline CDR1 is LGHDT and CDR2 is YNNKEL (reference sequence). The CDR3 loop is CASSQGRPPYNEQFF. The CDR3 nucleotides are TGTGCCAGCAGCCAAGGGAGACCTCCTTACAATGAGCAGTTCTTC.

The chain has TRBV4-2 and TRBJ2-3; 15 bases fit TRBD2. Per germline, CDR1 LGHNA and CDR2 YNFKEQ. This CDR3 has 18 residues. V lost 4 bases and J lost 1; bases outside the gene matches: 6. For the CDR3, the DNA is TGTGCCAGCAGCCCAAGGACTAGCGGGGGGGTCGGCACAGATACGCAGTATTTT. It codes for CASSPRTSGGVGTDTQYF.

This clonotype has only a few counts. At one boundary the junction diverges from the germline segment, which might be a read error. The chain joins TRBV6-5 to TRBJ1-2; no firm D call. Looked up from germline, CDR1 is MNHEY and CDR2 is SVGAGI. The CDR3 runs to 14 residues. Written as DNA, the CDR3 is TGTGCCAGCAGTCGAGATAGCGCTAATTATGGCTACACCTTC. This sequence encodes CASSRDSANYGYTF.

The rearrangement joins TRBV12-3 or TRBV12-4 to TRBJ2-1; 7 nucleotides match TRBD2. J gave up 4 bases and V 6 bases, and 12 bases lay outside the gene matches. This CDR3 comprises 16 residues. CDR3 sequence: CASSLTILADYNEQFF. The CDR3 region has the DNA TGTGCCAGCAGCCTAACCATTCTAGCGGATTACAATGAGCAGTTCTTC.

CDR3: CASSQGTSGGQETQYF. In nucleotides, the CDR3 is TGTGCCAGCAGCCAAGGGACTAGCGGGGGGCAAGAGACCCAGTACTTC. The chain links TRBV4-2 to TRBJ2-4; TRBD2 matches 14 bases. Gene TRBJ2-5 matches the end of the DNA better, so the J call may be wrong. This CDR3 contains 16 residues. Looked up from germline, CDR1 is LGHNA and CDR2 is YNFKEQ.

This clonotype appeared once. V usage is TRBV7-2 and J usage is TRBJ2-1, with 13 nucleotides matching TRBD2. The CDR3 is made up of 14 amino acids. After removal of 3 bases from V and 15 bases from J, the junction contained 8 bases not matched to a gene. Per germline, CDR1 SGHTA and CDR2 FQGNSA. CDR3: CASSFSRTSGSWFF. In nucleotides, the CDR3 is TGTGCCAGCAGCTTTTCGAGGACTAGCGGGAGTTGGTTCTTC.

CDR3 nucleotides: TGCGCCAGCAGCCAACTACCGACAGATTCCACTGAAGCTTTCTTT. Translation: CASSQLPTDSTEAFF. V is TRBV4-3 and J is TRBJ1-1, with D tentatively TRBD1 (5 bases). Germline CDR1 reads LGHNA; CDR2 reads YSLEER. CDR3 length: 15 amino acids. Trimming left V 2 bases short and J 4 bases short, with 14 bases between.

The J gene is TRBJ2-1, the V gene TRBV12-3 or TRBV12-4, with 7 positions matching TRBD2. Trimming at V came to 2 bases and at J to 13 bases, leaving 17 bases not matched to a gene. The CDR3 sequence is 16 residues long. In nucleotides, the CDR3 is TGTGCCAGCAGTTTATCCGGCGGGAGTAGGTCCTCGGCACAGTTCTTC. It is translated as CASSLSGGSRSSAQFF.

This chain links TRBV20-1 with TRBJ2-1, with a possible D match to TRBD2 (7 bases). This CDR3 is 13 amino acids long. The ends were cut back, 4 bases at V and 4 bases at J, with 11 bases in the middle. The germline gives CDR1 DFQATT, CDR2 SNEGSKA (reference sequence). The CDR3 DNA follows: TGCAGTGCTACACGGGGGGCATACAATGAGCAGTTCTTC. Its protein product is CSATRGAYNEQFF.

V and J are TRBV10-2 and TRBJ2-5, with no clear D. Trimming shortened V by 3 bases and J by 5 bases, and 7 bases separated the two germline ends. The CDR3 runs to 12 residues. Germline loops: CDR1 WSHSY, CDR2 SAAADI. The CDR3 region is CASSEDLETQYF. The CDR3 nucleotides read TGCGCCAGCAGTGAAGACCTGGAGACCCAGTACTTC.